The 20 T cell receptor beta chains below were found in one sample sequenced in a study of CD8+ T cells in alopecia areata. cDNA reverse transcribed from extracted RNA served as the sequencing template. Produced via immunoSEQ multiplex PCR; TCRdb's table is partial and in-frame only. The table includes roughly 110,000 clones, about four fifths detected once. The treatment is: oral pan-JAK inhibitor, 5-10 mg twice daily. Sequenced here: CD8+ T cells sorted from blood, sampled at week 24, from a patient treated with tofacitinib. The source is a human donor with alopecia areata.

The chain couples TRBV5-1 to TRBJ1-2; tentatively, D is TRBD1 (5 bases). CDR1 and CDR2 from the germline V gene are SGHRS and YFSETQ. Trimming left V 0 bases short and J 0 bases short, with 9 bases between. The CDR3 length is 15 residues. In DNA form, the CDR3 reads TGCGCCAGCAGCTTGGTCGGGGGGACTAACTATGGCTACACCTTC. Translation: CASSLVGGTNYGYTF.

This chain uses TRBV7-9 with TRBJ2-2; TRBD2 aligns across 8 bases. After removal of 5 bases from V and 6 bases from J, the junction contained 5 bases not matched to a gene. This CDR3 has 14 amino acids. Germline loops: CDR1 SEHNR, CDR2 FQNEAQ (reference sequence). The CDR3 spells CASSPGGRAGELFF. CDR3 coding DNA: TGTGCCAGCAGCCCGGGGGGGCGCGCCGGGGAGCTGTTTTTT. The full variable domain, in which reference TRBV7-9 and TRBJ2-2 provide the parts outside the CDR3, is DTGVSQNPRHKITKRGQNVTFRCDPISEHNRLYWYRQTLGQGPEFLTYFQNEAQLEKSRLLSDRFSAERPKGSFSTLEIQRTEQGDSAMYLCASSPGGRAGELFFGEGSRLTVL.

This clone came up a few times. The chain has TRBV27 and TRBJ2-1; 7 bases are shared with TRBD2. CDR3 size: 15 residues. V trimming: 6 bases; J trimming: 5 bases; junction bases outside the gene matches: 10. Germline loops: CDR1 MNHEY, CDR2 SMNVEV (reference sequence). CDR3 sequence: CASRVGGLPDNEQFF. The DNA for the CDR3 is TGTGCCAGCAGGGTGGGAGGGCTACCGGACAATGAGCAGTTCTTC.

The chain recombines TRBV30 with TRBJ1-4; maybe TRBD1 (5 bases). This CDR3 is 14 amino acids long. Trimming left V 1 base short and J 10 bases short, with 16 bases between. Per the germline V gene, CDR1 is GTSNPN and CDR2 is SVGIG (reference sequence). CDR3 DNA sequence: TGTGCCTGGAGTGGCACGATGATGGGGGGAAAACTGTTTTTT. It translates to CAWSGTMMGGKLFF.

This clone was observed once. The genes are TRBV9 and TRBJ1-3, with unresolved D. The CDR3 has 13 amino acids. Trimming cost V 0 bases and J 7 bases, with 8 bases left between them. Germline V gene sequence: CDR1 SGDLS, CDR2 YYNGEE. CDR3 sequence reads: CASSVELENTIYF. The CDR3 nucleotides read TGTGCCAGCAGCGTAGAGCTCGAGAACACCATATATTTT.

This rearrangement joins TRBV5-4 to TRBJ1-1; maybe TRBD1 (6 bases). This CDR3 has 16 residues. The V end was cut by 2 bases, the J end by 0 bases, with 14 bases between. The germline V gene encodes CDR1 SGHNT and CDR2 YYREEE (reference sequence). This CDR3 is CASSFGGGLMNTEAFF. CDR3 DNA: TGTGCCAGCAGCTTCGGGGGCGGATTGATGAACACTGAAGCTTTCTTT.

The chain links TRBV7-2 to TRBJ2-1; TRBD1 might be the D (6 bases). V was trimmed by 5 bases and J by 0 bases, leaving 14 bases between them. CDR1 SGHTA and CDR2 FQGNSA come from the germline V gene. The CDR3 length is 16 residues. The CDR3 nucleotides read TGTGCCAGCAGCAAGGACAGTACACCCTCCTACAATGAGCAGTTCTTC. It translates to CASSKDSTPSYNEQFF. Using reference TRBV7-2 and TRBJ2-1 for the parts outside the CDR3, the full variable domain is GAGVSQSPSNKVTEKGKDVELRCDPISGHTALYWYRQSLGQGLEFLIYFQGNSAPDKSGLPSDRFSAERTGGSVSTLTIQRTQQEDSAVYLCASSKDSTPSYNEQFFGPGTRLTVL.

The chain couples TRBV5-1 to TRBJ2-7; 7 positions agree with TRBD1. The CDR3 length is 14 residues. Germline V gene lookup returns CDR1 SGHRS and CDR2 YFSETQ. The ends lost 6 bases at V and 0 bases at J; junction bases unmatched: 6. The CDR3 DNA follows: TGCGCCAGCACCGGGACAGCGGCCTCCTACGAGCAGTACTTC. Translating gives CASTGTAASYEQYF.

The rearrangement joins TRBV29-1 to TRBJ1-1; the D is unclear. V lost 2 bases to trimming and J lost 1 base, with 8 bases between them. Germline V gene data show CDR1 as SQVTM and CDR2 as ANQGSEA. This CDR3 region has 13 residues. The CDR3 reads CSVELGSNTEAFF. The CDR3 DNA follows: TGCAGCGTTGAATTAGGGTCGAACACTGAAGCTTTCTTT. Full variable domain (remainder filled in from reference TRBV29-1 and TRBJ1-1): SAVISQKPSRDICQRGTSLTIQCQVDSQVTMMFWYRQQPGQSLTLIATANQGSEATYESGFVIDKFPISRPNLTFSTLTVSNMSPEDSSIYLCSVELGSNTEAFFGQGTRLTVV.

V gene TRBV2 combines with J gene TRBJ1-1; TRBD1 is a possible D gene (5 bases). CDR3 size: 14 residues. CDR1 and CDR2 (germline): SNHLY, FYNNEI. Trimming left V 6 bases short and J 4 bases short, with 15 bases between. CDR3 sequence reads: CASSAQGGGTEAFF. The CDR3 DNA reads TGTGCCAGCAGCGCCCAGGGTGGGGGCACTGAAGCTTTCTTT.

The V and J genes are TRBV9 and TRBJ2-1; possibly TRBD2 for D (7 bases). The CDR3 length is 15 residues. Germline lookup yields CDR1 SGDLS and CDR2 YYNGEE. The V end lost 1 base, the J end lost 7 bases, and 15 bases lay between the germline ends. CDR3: CASSVFTGGWNEQFF. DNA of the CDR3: TGTGCCAGCAGCGTATTTACGGGGGGCTGGAATGAGCAGTTCTTC.

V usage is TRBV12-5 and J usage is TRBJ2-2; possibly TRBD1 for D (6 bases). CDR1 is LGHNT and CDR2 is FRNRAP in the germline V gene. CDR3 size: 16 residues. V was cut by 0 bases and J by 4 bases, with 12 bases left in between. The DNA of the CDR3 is TGTGCTAGTGGTTTGGTACTACAGGGACCCACCGGGGAGCTGTTTTTT. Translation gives CASGLVLQGPTGELFF.

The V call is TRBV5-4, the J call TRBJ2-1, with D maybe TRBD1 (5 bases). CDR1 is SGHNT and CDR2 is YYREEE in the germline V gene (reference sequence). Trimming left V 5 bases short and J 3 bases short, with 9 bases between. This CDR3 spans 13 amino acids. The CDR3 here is CASRHDSYNEQFF. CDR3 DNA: TGTGCCAGCAGGCATGACAGCTACAATGAGCAGTTCTTC.

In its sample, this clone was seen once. In nucleotides, the CDR3 is TGTGCCAGTAGTCCTCGTCCACTTTACGAGCAGTACTTC. Protein product: CASSPRPLYEQYF. The J gene is TRBJ2-7, the V gene TRBV19, with D unresolved. Trimming stripped 5 bases from V and 4 bases from J, with 12 bases between. The CDR3 has 13 residues. The V gene's germline CDR1 is LNHDA and CDR2 SQIVND (reference sequence).

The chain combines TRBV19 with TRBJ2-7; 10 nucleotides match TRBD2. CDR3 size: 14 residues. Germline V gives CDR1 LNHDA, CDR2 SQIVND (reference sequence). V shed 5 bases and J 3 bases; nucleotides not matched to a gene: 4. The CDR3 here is CASSRAGGRYEQYF. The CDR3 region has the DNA TGTGCCAGTAGTCGAGCGGGGGGGCGCTACGAGCAGTACTTC.

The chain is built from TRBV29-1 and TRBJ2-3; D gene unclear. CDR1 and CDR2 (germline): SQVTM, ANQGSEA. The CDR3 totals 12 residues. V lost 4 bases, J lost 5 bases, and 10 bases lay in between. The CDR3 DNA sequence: TGCAGCGTTGTTCAATATGGAGATACGCAGTATTTT. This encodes CSVVQYGDTQYF.

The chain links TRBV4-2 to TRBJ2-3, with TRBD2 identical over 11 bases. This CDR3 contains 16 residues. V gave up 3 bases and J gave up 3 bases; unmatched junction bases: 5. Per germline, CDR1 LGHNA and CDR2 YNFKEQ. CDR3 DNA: TGTGCCAGCAGCCATCTGGGACTAGCGGAGACAGATACGCAGTATTTT. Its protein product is CASSHLGLAETDTQYF.

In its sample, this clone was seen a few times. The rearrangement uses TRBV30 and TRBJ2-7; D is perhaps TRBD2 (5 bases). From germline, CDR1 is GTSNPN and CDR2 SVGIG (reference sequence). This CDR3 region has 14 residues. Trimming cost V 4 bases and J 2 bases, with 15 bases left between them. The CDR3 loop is CAWKWAHGTYEQYF. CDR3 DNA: TGTGCCTGGAAGTGGGCGCACGGGACCTACGAGCAGTACTTC.

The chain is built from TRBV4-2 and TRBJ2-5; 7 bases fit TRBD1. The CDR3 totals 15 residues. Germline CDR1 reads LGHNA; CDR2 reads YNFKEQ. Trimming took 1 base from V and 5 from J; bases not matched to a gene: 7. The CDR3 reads CASSQGTGARETQYF. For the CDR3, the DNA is TGTGCCAGCAGCCAAGGCACAGGGGCGCGGGAGACCCAGTACTTC.

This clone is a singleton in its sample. The CDR3 DNA reads as TGCGCCAGCAGCTCGGACAGGACGGTCTACGAGCAGTACTTC. Amino acids: CASSSDRTVYEQYF. The chain has TRBV5-1 and TRBJ2-7; 7 positions match TRBD1. The CDR3 length is 14 residues. Germline assignment: CDR1 SGHRS and CDR2 YFSETQ. Trimming removed 3 bases from V and 3 bases from J; junction bases left unmatched: 6. Variable domain in full (rest from reference TRBV5-1 and TRBJ2-7): KAGVTQTPRYLIKTRGQQVTLSCSPISGHRSVSWYQQTPGQGLQFLFEYFSETQRNKGNFPGRFSGRQFSNSRSEMNVSTLELGDSALYLCASSSDRTVYEQYFGPGTRLTVT.